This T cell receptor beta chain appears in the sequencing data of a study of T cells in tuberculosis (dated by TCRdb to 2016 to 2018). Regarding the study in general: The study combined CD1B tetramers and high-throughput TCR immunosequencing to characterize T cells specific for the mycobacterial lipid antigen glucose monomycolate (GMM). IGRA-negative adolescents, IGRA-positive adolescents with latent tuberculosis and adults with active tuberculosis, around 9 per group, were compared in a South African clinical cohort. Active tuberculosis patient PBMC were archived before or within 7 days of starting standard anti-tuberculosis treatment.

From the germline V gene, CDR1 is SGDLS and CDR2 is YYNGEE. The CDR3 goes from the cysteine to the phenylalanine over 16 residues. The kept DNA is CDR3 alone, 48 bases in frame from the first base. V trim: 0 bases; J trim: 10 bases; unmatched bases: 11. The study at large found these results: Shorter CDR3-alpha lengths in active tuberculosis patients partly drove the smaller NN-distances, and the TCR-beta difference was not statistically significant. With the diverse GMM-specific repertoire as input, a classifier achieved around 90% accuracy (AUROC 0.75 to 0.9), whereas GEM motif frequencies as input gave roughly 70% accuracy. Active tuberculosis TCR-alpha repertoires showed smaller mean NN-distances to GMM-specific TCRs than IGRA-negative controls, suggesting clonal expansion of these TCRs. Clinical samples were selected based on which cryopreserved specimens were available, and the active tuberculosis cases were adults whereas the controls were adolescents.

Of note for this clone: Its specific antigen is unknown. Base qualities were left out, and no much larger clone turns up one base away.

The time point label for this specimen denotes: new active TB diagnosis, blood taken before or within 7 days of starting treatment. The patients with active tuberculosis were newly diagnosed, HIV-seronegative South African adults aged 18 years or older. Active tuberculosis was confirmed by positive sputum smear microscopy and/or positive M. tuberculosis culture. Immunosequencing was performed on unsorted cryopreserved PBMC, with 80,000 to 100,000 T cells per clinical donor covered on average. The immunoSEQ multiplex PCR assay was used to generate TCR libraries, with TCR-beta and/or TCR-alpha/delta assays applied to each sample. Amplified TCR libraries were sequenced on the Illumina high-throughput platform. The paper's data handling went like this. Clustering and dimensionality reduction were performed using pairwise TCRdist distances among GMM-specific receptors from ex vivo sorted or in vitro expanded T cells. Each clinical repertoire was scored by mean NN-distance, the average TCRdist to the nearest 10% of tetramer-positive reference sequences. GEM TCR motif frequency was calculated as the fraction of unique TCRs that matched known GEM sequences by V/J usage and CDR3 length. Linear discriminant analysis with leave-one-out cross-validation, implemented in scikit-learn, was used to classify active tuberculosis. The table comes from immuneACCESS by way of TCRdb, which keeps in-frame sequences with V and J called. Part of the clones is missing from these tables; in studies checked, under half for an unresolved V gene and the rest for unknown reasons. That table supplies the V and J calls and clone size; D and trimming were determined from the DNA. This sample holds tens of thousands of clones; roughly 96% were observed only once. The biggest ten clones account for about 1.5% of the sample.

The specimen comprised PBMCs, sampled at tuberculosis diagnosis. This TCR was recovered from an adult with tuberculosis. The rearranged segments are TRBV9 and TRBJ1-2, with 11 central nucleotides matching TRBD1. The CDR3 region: CASSVVLPDRGQVYTF. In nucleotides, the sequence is TGTGCCAGCAGCGTAGTACTCCCGGACAGGGGGCAAGTCTACACCTTC.